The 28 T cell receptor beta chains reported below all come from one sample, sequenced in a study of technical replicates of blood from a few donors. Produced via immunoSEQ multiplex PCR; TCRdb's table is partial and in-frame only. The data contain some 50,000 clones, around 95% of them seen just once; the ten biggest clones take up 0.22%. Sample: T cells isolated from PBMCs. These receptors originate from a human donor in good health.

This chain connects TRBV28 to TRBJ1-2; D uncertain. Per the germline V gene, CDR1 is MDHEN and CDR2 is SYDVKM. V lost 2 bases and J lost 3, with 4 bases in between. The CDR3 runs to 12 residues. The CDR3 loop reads CASSLRDYGYTF. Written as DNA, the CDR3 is TGTGCCAGCAGTTTACGAGACTATGGCTACACCTTC.

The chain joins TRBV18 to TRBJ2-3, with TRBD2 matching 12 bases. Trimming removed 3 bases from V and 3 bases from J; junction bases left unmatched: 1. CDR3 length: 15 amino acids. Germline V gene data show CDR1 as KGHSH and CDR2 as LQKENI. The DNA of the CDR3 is TGTGCCAGCTCACCCGGACTAGCGGGGACAGATACGCAGTATTTT. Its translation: CASSPGLAGTDTQYF.

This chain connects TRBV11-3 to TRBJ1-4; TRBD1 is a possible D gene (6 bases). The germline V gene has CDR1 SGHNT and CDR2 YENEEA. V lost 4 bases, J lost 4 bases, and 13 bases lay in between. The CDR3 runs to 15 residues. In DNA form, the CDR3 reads TGTGCCAGCAGCTCCCAGGGGCTGGGTAATGAAAAACTGTTTTTT. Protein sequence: CASSSQGLGNEKLFF.

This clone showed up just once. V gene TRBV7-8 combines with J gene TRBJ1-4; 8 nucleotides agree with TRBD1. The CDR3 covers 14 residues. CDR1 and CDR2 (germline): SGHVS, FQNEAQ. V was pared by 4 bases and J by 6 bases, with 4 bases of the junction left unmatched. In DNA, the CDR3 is TGTGCCAGCAGCTCGGGACAGGTATATGAAAAACTGTTTTTT. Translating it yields CASSSGQVYEKLFF.

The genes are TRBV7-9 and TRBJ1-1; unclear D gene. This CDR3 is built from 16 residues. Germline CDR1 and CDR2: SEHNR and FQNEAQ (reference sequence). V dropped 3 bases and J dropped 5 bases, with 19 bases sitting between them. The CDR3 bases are TGTGCCAGCAGCTTCCCGGACCGCCCAACGGGAACTGAAGCTTTCTTT. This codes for CASSFPDRPTGTEAFF.

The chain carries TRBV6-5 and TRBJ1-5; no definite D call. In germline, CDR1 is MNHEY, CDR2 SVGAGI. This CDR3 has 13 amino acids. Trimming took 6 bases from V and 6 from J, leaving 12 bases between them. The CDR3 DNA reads TGTGCCAGCAGAGGAGGGAGGACTCAGCCCCAGCATTTT. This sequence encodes CASRGGRTQPQHF.

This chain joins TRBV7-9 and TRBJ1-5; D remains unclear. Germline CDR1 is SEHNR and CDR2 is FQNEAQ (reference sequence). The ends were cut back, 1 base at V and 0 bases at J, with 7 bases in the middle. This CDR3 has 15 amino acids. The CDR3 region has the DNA TGTGCCAGCAGCTTAGGGCCTGATAGCAATCAGCCCCAGCATTTT. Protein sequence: CASSLGPDSNQPQHF.

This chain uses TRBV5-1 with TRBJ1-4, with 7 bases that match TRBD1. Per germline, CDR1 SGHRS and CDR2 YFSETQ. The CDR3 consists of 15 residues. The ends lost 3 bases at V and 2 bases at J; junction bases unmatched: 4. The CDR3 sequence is CASSYGQVTNEKLFF. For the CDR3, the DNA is TGCGCCAGCAGCTACGGACAGGTGACTAATGAAAAACTGTTTTTT.

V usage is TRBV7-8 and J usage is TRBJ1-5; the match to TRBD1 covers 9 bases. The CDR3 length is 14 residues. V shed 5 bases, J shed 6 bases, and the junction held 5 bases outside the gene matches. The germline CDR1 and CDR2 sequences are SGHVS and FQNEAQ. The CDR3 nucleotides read TGTGCCAGCAGCCTAGGGACAGGGAGTCAGCCCCAGCATTTT. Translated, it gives CASSLGTGSQPQHF.

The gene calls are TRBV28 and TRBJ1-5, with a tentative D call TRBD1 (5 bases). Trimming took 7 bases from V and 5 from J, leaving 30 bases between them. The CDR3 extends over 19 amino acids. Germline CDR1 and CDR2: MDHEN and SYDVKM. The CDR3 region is CASILRTLTPGLEDQPQHF. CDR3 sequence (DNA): TGTGCCAGCATCCTCCGGACACTCACACCCGGCCTTGAAGATCAGCCCCAGCATTTT.

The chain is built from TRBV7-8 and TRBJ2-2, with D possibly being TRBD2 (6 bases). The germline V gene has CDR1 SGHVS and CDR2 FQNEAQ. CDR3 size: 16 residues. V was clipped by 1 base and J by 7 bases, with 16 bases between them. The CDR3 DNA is TGTGCCAGCAGCTTAGGACTAGTGGGTAGCATCGGGGAGCTGTTTTTT. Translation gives CASSLGLVGSIGELFF.

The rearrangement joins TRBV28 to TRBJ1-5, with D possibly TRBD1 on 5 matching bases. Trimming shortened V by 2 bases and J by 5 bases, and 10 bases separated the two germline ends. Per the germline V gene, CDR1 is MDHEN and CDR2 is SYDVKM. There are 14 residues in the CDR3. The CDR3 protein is CASSLAAGHQPQHF. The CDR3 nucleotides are TGTGCCAGCAGTTTAGCGGCAGGGCATCAGCCCCAGCATTTT.

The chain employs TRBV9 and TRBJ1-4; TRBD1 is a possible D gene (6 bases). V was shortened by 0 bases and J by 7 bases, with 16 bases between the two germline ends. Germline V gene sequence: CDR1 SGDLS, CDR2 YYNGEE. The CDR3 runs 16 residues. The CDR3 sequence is CASSVGGTGLSEKLFF. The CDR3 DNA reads TGTGCCAGCAGCGTAGGGGGAACAGGGCTAAGTGAAAAACTGTTTTTT.

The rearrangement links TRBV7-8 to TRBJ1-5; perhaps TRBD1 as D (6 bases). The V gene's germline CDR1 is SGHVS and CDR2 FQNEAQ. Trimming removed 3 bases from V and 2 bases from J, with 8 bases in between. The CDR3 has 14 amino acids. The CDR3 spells CASSFGTRNQPQHF. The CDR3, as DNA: TGTGCCAGCAGCTTCGGGACACGCAATCAGCCCCAGCATTTT.

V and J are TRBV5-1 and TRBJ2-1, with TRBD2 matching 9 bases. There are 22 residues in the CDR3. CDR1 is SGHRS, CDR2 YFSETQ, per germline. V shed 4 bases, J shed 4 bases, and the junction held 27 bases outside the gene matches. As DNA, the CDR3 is TGCGCCAGCAGCAAGGACAGCCAGAAAACTTTTTCAGCGGGGGGTGGGTACAATGAGCAGTTCTTC. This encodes CASSKDSQKTFSAGGGYNEQFF.

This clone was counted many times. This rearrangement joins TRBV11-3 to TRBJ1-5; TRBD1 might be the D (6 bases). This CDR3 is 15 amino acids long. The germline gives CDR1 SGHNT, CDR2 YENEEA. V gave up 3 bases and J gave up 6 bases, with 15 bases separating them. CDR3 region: CASSFRGGYCQPQHF. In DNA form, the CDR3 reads TGTGCCAGCAGCTTCAGAGGGGGATATTGTCAGCCCCAGCATTTT.

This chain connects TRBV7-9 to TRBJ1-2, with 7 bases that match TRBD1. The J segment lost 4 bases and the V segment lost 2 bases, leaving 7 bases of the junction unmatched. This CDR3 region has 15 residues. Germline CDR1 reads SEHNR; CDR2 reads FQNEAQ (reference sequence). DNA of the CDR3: TGTGCCAGCAGCTTATCTGACAGGGTTGGCTATGGCTACACCTTC. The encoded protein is CASSLSDRVGYGYTF.

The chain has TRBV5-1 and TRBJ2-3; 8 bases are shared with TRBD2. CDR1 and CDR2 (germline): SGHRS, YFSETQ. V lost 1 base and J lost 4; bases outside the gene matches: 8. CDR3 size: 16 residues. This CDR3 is CASSLTTGGVADTQYF. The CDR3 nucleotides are TGCGCCAGCAGCTTGACCACGGGAGGGGTTGCAGATACGCAGTATTTT.

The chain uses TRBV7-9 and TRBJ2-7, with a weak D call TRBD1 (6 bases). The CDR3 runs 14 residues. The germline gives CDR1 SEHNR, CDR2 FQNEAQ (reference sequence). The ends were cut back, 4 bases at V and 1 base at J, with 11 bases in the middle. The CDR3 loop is CASSWDITSYEQYF. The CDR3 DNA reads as TGTGCCAGCAGCTGGGACATCACATCCTACGAGCAGTACTTC.

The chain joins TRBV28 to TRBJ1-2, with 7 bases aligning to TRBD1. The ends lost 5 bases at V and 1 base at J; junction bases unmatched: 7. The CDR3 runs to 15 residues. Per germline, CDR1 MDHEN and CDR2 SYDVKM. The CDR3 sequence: CASSPNRGGNYGYTF. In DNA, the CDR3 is TGTGCCAGCAGTCCGAACAGGGGAGGTAACTATGGCTACACCTTC.

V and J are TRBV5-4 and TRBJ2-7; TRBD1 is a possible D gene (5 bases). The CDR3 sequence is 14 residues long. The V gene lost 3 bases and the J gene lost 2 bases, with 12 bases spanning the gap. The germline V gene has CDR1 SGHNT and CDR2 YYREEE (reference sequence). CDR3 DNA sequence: TGTGCCAGCAGCTCCGGGCAGGGAACCTACGAGCAGTACTTC. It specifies CASSSGQGTYEQYF.

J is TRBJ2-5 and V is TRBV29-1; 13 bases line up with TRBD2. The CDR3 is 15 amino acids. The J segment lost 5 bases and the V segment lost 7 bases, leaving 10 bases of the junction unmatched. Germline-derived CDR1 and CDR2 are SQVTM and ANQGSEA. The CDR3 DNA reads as TGCAGCGGATGGACTAGCGGGGGCCTCTGGGAGACCCAGTACTTC. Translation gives CSGWTSGGLWETQYF.

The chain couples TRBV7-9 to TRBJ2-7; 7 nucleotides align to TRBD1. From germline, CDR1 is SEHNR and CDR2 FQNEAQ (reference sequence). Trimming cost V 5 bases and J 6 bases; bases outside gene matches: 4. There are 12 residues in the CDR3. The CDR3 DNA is TGTGCCAGCAGCCCTCCAGGGGGCGAGCAGTACTTC. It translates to CASSPPGGEQYF.

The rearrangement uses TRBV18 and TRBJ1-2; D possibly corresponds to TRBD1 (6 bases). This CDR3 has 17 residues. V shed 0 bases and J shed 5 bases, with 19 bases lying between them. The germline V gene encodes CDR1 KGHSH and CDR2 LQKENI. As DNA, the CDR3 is TGTGCCAGCTCACCACCGTCTTCCCCAGACAGGCGGTATGGCTACACCTTC. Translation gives CASSPPSSPDRRYGYTF.

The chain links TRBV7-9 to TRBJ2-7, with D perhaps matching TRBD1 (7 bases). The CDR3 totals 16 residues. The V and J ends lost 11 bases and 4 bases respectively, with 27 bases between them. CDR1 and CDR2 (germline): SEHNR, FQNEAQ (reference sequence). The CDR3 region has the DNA TGTGCCGTCCTTGGGGAGGCGGGACAGCTATTGTACGAGCAGTACTTC. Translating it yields CAVLGEAGQLLYEQYF.

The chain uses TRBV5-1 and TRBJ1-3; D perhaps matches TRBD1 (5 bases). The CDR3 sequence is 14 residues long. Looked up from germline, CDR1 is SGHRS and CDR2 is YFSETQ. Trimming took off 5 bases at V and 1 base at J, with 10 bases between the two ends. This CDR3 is CASSSQGSGNTIYF. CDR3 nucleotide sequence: TGCGCCAGCAGTTCTCAGGGTTCTGGAAACACCATATATTTT.

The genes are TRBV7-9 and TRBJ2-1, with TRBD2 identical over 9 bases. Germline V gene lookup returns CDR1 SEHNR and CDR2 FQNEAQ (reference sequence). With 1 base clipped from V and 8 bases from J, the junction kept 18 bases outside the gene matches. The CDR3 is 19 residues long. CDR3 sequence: CASSLGVRGGAYEVDEQFF. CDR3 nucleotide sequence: TGTGCCAGCAGCTTAGGTGTGCGCGGGGGGGCCTACGAGGTCGATGAGCAGTTCTTC.

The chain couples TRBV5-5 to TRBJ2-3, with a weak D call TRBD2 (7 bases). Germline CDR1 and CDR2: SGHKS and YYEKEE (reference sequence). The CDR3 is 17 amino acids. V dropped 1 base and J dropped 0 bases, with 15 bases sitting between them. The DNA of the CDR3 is TGTGCCAGCAGCTTGTTCGCGGGGGCCCCTAGCACAGATACGCAGTATTTT. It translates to CASSLFAGAPSTDTQYF.